This paragraph reports one T cell receptor (beta chain). Its antigen is still unknown. Per-base qualities were not stored, and no clone one base away is much larger. Genomic DNA was isolated using the Qiagen DNeasy kit from unsorted PBMCs as well as from negatively selected CD4+ and CD8+ fractions. Using primers that anneal to V and J segments, immunoSEQ multiplex PCR amplified the TCR beta CDR3 regions. Amplification bias was minimized using a synthetic immune receptor repertoire, and residual bias was removed computationally after sequencing. Per the source publication's procedure: Repertoire diversity was quantified as the Shannon entropy index using custom Python scripts. Unsorted, CD4+ and CD8+ repertoires were analyzed separately, except for combined analyses in which CD4+ and CD8+ sequences were merged in silico. A clone was considered expanded if an increase in frequency of at least 2-fold after treatment relative to C1D1 was found, and a pseudocount of 0.5 was applied to clones undetected at baseline. Clones with 0 or 1 copy at C1D1 were defined as singleton clones, while clones with 2 or more copies were defined as non-singleton clones. Clones expanded in unsorted samples were assigned a CD4+, CD8+ or unknown annotation through matching of protein sequences in sorted samples from the same patient. Wilcoxon tests were applied to paired samples to test diversity changes from C1D1 to C4D1. TCRdb took this table from immuneACCESS and kept in-frame rearrangements with V and J called. Such tables lack part of the clones; where checked against another copy, unresolved V genes explain under half of the gap, and the rest is unexplained. V and J calls and clone size are given by that table; D and trimming were obtained from the DNA. The sample table lists some 84,000 clones, 89% of them with a count of one. The ten largest make up around 20% of the sample.

The time point label for this specimen denotes: cycle 1 day 1 (C1D1), immediately before nivolumab initiation. Every trial patient had relapsed after autologous stem cell transplantation, and cohorts A, B and C differed in prior brentuximab vedotin exposure. The trial cohort included fewer than 60 patients with relapsed/refractory classical Hodgkin lymphoma, and each patient had a best overall response of complete response, partial response or progressive disease. In the multi-cohort phase II CheckMate 205 trial, trial patients received single-agent nivolumab. An independent review committee assessed best overall response by applying the 2007 International Working Group response criteria. Trial PBMCs were obtained immediately prior to nivolumab initiation (C1D1) and on therapy at cycle 2 day 1 and cycle 4 day 1. Peripheral blood was collected in 8 mL Vacutainer Cell Preparation Tubes, from which PBMCs were isolated by centrifugation and then cryopreserved.

This sample stems from a study of PD-1 blockade in classical Hodgkin lymphoma (dated by TCRdb to the early 2020s). Concerning the study at large: Nivolumab dosing was 3 mg/kg intravenously every 2 weeks, continuing until either disease progression or unacceptable toxicity. A peripheral blood immune signature of response to PD-1 blockade in classical Hodgkin lymphoma was defined using TCR beta sequencing and CyTOF. General study outcomes and caveats: Diversity was lower in patients who began nivolumab less than 1 year after ASCT, so these patients were left out of later analyses to avoid confounding by immune reconstitution. Trial patients achieving complete response had baseline diversity similar to newly diagnosed patients, whereas partial responders and progressors had significantly lower diversity. The study was limited to a single clinical trial cohort, and causes of repertoire differences, possibly disease activity or prior therapy, remained undefined. Baseline TCR diversity was reported to be lower in newly diagnosed patients than in healthy donors, and even lower in relapsed/refractory patients. By C4D1, a significant rise was seen in CD4+ TCR diversity but not in CD8+ TCR diversity (p=0.0027 vs p=0.16), and the rise was most apparent among complete responders (p=0.02).

V sheds 1 base and J sheds 0 bases, leaving 9 bases between their ends. CDR1 and CDR2 were assigned from the germline V gene as MDHEN and SYDVKM. From cysteine to phenylalanine, the CDR3 is 15 amino acids long. Only CDR3 DNA remains: 45 bases, in frame from the first base. The sequencing used peripheral blood mononuclear cells (PBMCs), collected at baseline. Here the chain combines TRBV28 and TRBJ1-1; the D region possibly corresponds to TRBD1 (6 bases align). The clonotype was recovered from a human donor with classical Hodgkin lymphoma. The DNA sequence is TGTGCCAGCAGTTTATTTCGGACAGTGAACACTGAAGCTTTCTTT. Its protein reads: CASSLFRTVNTEAFF.